Below are 32 T cell receptor beta chains sequenced from a single sample in a study of shared clonotypes between healthy human individuals. CD45RO-negative, CCR7-selected cells formed the naive CD8 fraction, which excluded terminally differentiated effector memory CD45RA+ cells. The method was immunoSEQ multiplex PCR; TCRdb's version includes in-frame clones alone and lacks a portion of them. The sample gives 2 million to 2.5 million clones, 85% to 95% of which show up once; around 1.1% is in the top ten. The sample comprised naive CD8+ T cells sorted from blood. Source of these receptors: a man aged 18 to 30 in good health.

The rearrangement links TRBV4-1 to TRBJ1-1; D gene unclear. V was shortened by 5 bases and J by 0 bases, with 10 bases between the two germline ends. The V gene's germline CDR1 is MGHRA and CDR2 YSYEKL. This CDR3 contains 14 residues. DNA of the CDR3: TGCGCCAGCAGCTTAAACGCACTGAACACTGAAGCTTTCTTT. Translation gives CASSLNALNTEAFF.

The chain has TRBV4-2 and TRBJ1-5; D perhaps matches TRBD1 (6 bases). The CDR3 is 15 amino acids. The V end was cut by 1 base, the J end by 4 bases, with 11 bases between. Germline V gives CDR1 LGHNA, CDR2 YNFKEQ. The CDR3 is CASSQVGGENQPQHF. The CDR3 coding sequence is TGTGCCAGCAGCCAAGTAGGGGGGGAGAATCAGCCCCAGCATTTT.

This chain links TRBV5-6 with TRBJ2-7, with TRBD2 matching over 9 bases. V was clipped by 3 bases and J by 1 base; unmatched bases: 11. The CDR3 is 17 amino acids. CDR1 and CDR2 from the germline V gene are SGHDT and YYEEEE. CDR3 coding DNA: TGTGCCAGCAGCTCCACTACAGCTACTAGCGGGTCCTACGAGCAGTACTTC. Translation gives CASSSTTATSGSYEQYF.

V gene TRBV6-5 combines with J gene TRBJ1-1; possibly TRBD1 for D (5 bases). Germline V gene data show CDR1 as MNHEY and CDR2 as SVGAGI. The CDR3 has 13 residues. Trimming stripped 4 bases from V and 6 bases from J, with 12 bases between. CDR3 DNA sequence: TGTGCCAGCAGTTTACAGGAGTGGGCTGAAGCTTTCTTT. Its protein product is CASSLQEWAEAFF.

As to this clone: The same CDR3 is also encoded by other DNA sequences in this sample. V usage is TRBV7-6 and J usage is TRBJ2-7, with no clear D. CDR3 length equals 13 residues. Deletions cut 3 bases from V and 3 bases from J, with 9 bases between. Germline V lookup: CDR1 SGHVS, CDR2 FNYEAQ. CDR3 in DNA: TGTGCCAGCAGCTTGGGCCCCTTCTACGAGCAGTACTTC. Translating it yields CASSLGPFYEQYF.

Note on this clone: Other nucleotide sequences in the sample specify the same CDR3. This chain links TRBV9 with TRBJ2-7, with a weak D call TRBD1 (6 bases). The CDR3 consists of 14 residues. Germline CDR1 and CDR2: SGDLS and YYNGEE. Trimming removed 0 bases at V and 0 bases at J, with 7 bases between. The chain's CDR3 is CASSVGQASYEQYF. DNA of the CDR3: TGTGCCAGCAGCGTAGGACAGGCCTCCTACGAGCAGTACTTC.

This rearrangement joins TRBV5-6 to TRBJ2-7; 7 positions agree with TRBD2. Germline V gene lookup returns CDR1 SGHDT and CDR2 YYEEEE. With V trimmed by 2 bases and J by 5 bases, 10 bases remained unmatched. There are 15 residues in the CDR3. The CDR3 coding sequence is TGTGCCAGCAGCTTCCAAGCGGGACCCCTTGACGAGCAGTACTTC. Translating gives CASSFQAGPLDEQYF.

The chain uses TRBV4-3 and TRBJ2-3; 7 positions match TRBD2. The germline gives CDR1 LGHNA, CDR2 YSLEER. The trim removed 1 base at V and 3 bases at J, leaving 7 bases unmatched. The CDR3 length is 16 residues. CDR3 loop: CASSQGLAEKTDTQYF. The CDR3 nucleotides are TGCGCCAGCAGCCAAGGTCTAGCGGAGAAAACAGATACGCAGTATTTT.

The chain recombines TRBV20-1 with TRBJ2-7, with D hard to call. The V end was cut by 3 bases, the J end by 5 bases, with 8 bases between. This CDR3 is built from 11 residues. The germline CDR1 and CDR2 sequences are DFQATT and SNEGSKA (reference sequence). The CDR3 region is CSARAGNEQYF. CDR3 DNA sequence: TGCAGTGCTAGGGCAGGAAACGAGCAGTACTTC.

The V call is TRBV28, the J call TRBJ2-7; no reliable D call. Germline CDR1 MDHEN, CDR2 SYDVKM. The V end lost 4 bases, the J end lost 2 bases, and 18 bases lay between the germline ends. CDR3 size: 16 residues. CDR3 in amino acids: CASSSYDSVTTYEQYF. The CDR3 region has the DNA TGTGCCAGCAGTTCATATGATTCGGTCACCACCTACGAGCAGTACTTC.

V gene TRBV28 combines with J gene TRBJ1-1, with 8 bases matching TRBD1. This CDR3 spans 15 amino acids. The V gene end was trimmed by 5 bases and the J gene end by 5 bases; junction bases not matched to a gene: 10. Looked up from germline, CDR1 is MDHEN and CDR2 is SYDVKM. The CDR3 is CASSIQGAGMTEAFF. CDR3 DNA sequence: TGTGCCAGCAGTATCCAGGGGGCCGGAATGACTGAAGCTTTCTTT.

This chain links TRBV11-2 with TRBJ2-2; 9 bases align to TRBD1. This CDR3 comprises 15 residues. Germline lookup yields CDR1 SGHAT and CDR2 FQNNGV. The V gene end was trimmed by 4 bases and the J gene end by 9 bases; junction bases not matched to a gene: 9. CDR3 DNA: TGTGCCAGCAGCTCCCTGGACAGGGGCAACCGGGAGCTGTTTTTT. It yields the protein CASSSLDRGNRELFF.

The chain uses TRBV27 and TRBJ1-5; D is uncertain. The V end was cut by 2 bases, the J end by 1 base, with 12 bases between. The germline V gene has CDR1 MNHEY and CDR2 SMNVEV (reference sequence). The CDR3 extends over 16 amino acids. CDR3 nucleotides: TGTGCCAGCAGTTTAATAGGCCCAGAAAGCAATCAGCCCCAGCATTTT. Translated: CASSLIGPESNQPQHF.

This sequence joins TRBV11-2 and TRBJ2-7; D is uncertain. Germline V gene sequence: CDR1 SGHAT, CDR2 FQNNGV. CDR3 length: 12 amino acids. The V gene lost 1 base and the J gene lost 7 bases, with 8 bases spanning the gap. The DNA for the CDR3 is TGTGCCAGCAGCTTAGGACCCCTGGAGCAGTACTTC. Encoded protein: CASSLGPLEQYF.

The rearrangement uses TRBV6-6 and TRBJ1-1, with TRBD1 matching 9 bases. Per the germline V gene, CDR1 is MNHNY and CDR2 is SVGAGI (reference sequence). This CDR3 is built from 14 residues. V gave up 5 bases and J gave up 5 bases; unmatched junction bases: 6. The CDR3 DNA reads as TGTGCCAGCAGTCCGACAGGGGGACGTACTGAAGCTTTCTTT. Its translation is CASSPTGGRTEAFF.

V usage is TRBV5-1 and J usage is TRBJ2-1; D may be TRBD1 (7 bases). The CDR3 contains 16 residues. Germline loops: CDR1 SGHRS, CDR2 YFSETQ. V gave up 6 bases and J gave up 10 bases, with 26 bases separating them. Here the CDR3 DNA reads TGCGCCAGCATGGGGCCGCACAGGGGCGGGGCTCAGGAGCAGTTCTTC. Its translation is CASMGPHRGGAQEQFF.

The chain employs TRBV5-4 and TRBJ2-4, with D perhaps TRBD1 or TRBD2 (5 bases each). This CDR3 region has 17 residues. Trimming removed 4 bases at V and 4 bases at J, with 21 bases between. Germline CDR1 reads SGHNT; CDR2 reads YYREEE (reference sequence). CDR3 region: CASSQGKGESAKNIQYF. CDR3 bases: TGTGCCAGCAGCCAGGGAAAGGGAGAGTCGGCTAAAAACATTCAGTACTTC.

A note on this clone: The identical CDR3 is also encoded by other nucleotide sequences in the sample. This chain joins TRBV27 and TRBJ2-7; either TRBD1 or TRBD2 may fit D (5 bases each). The CDR3 loop spans 14 amino acids. CDR1 is MNHEY and CDR2 is SMNVEV in the germline V gene (reference sequence). Trimming cost V 5 bases and J 4 bases, with 15 bases left between them. CDR3 protein: CASSPGTGVYEQYF. For the CDR3, the DNA is TGTGCCAGCAGTCCCGGGACGGGTGTTTACGAGCAGTACTTC.

The rearrangement joins TRBV4-1 to TRBJ2-7; TRBD1 aligns across 8 bases. The CDR3 has 15 amino acids. Germline V gives CDR1 MGHRA, CDR2 YSYEKL. Germline trimming cut 6 bases from V and 3 bases from J; bases unmatched to any gene: 10. The CDR3: CASSLTTGANYEQYF. Here the CDR3 DNA reads TGCGCCAGCAGTCTCACGACAGGGGCGAACTACGAGCAGTACTTC.

The chain recombines TRBV13 with TRBJ2-2; no definite D call. CDR3 length equals 13 residues. Germline CDR1 reads PRHDT; CDR2 reads FYEKMQ (reference sequence). Trimming cost V 5 bases and J 3 bases, with 7 bases left between them. CDR3: CASSLEDTGELFF. CDR3 in DNA: TGTGCCAGCAGCCTCGAGGACACCGGGGAGCTGTTTTTT. Supplemented by reference TRBV13 and TRBJ2-2, the full variable domain reads AAGVIQSPRHLIKEKRETATLKCYPIPRHDTVYWYQQGPGQDPQFLISFYEKMQSDKGSIPDRFSAQQFSDYHSELNMSSLELGDSALYFCASSLEDTGELFFGEGSRLTVL.

This clone was seen once. The chain is built from TRBV7-8 and TRBJ2-3; 9 positions match TRBD2. Looked up from germline, CDR1 is SGHVS and CDR2 is FQNEAQ. Trimming at V came to 7 bases and at J to 4 bases, leaving 6 bases not matched to a gene. This CDR3 is built from 14 residues. CDR3 sequence (DNA): TGTGCCAGCACCTGGGGCGGGGGGGCAGATACGCAGTATTTT. Its translation: CASTWGGGADTQYF.

The chain has TRBV19 and TRBJ2-7; no reliable D call. The germline V gene encodes CDR1 LNHDA and CDR2 SQIVND (reference sequence). The V and J ends lost 3 bases and 9 bases respectively, with 18 bases between them. The CDR3 loop spans 14 amino acids. The CDR3 DNA follows: TGTGCCAGTAGTATCGCGGTTTGGGAAGTCGGGCAGTACTTC. Amino acid sequence: CASSIAVWEVGQYF.

The chain employs TRBV4-3 and TRBJ2-7; D gene uncertain. Trimming took 0 bases from V and 3 from J, leaving 6 bases between them. Looked up from germline, CDR1 is LGHNA and CDR2 is YSLEER. This CDR3 contains 13 residues. For the CDR3, the DNA is TGCGCCAGCAGCCAAGATTCCCTCTACGAGCAGTACTTC. Translated: CASSQDSLYEQYF.

The V call is TRBV6-5, the J call TRBJ2-1; no reliable D call. The CDR3 is made up of 15 amino acids. V was trimmed by 4 bases and J by 12 bases, leaving 22 bases between them. From germline, CDR1 is MNHEY and CDR2 SVGAGI. The CDR3 coding sequence is TGTGCCAGCAGTTCGCTCCCCCCCTTAGGGTCTTGGCAGTTCTTC. Translated: CASSSLPPLGSWQFF.

The V call is TRBV7-6, the J call TRBJ2-1; no firm D call. The V gene's germline CDR1 is SGHVS and CDR2 FNYEAQ. Between the trimmed V and J ends, which lost 2 bases and 0 bases, there was a span of 8 bases. CDR3 size: 15 residues. The CDR3 here is CASSLKTGSYNEQFF. Here the CDR3 DNA reads TGTGCCAGCAGCTTAAAAACCGGCTCCTACAATGAGCAGTTCTTC. The full variable domain, its missing parts supplied by reference TRBV7-6 and TRBJ2-1, is GAGVSQSPRYKVTKRGQDVALRCDPISGHVSLYWYRQALGQGPEFLTYFNYEAQQDKSGLPNDRFSAERPEGSISTLTIQRTEQRDSAMYRCASSLKTGSYNEQFFGPGTRLTVL.

The V and J genes are TRBV5-6 and TRBJ2-2, with 7 bases aligning to TRBD2. Germline trimming cut 2 bases from V and 4 bases from J; bases unmatched to any gene: 14. The CDR3 covers 18 residues. The germline V gene has CDR1 SGHDT and CDR2 YYEEEE. The CDR3 is CASSFRAGALRRTGELFF. The CDR3 region has the DNA TGTGCCAGCAGCTTTCGGGCGGGAGCCCTCCGTCGCACCGGGGAGCTGTTTTTT.

Written as DNA, the CDR3 is TGTGCCAGCAGCCAACGGACAGGGGGCACATATGGCTACACCTTC. This codes for CASSQRTGGTYGYTF. This chain joins TRBV13 and TRBJ1-2, with TRBD1 identical over 11 bases. Trimming at V came to 5 bases and at J to 5 bases, leaving 7 bases not matched to a gene. CDR1 and CDR2 from the germline V gene are PRHDT and FYEKMQ (reference sequence). CDR3 length: 15 residues.

The chain couples TRBV6-6 to TRBJ2-5; TRBD2 agrees at 10 bases. The V segment lost 6 bases and the J segment 3 bases; nucleotides outside the gene matches: 4. Germline V gene sequence: CDR1 MNHNY, CDR2 SVGAGI (reference sequence). This CDR3 spans 14 amino acids. CDR3 nucleotide sequence: TGTGCCAGCAGCCTAGCGGGGGAAAAAGAGACCCAGTACTTC. It translates to CASSLAGEKETQYF.

This clone was seen a few times. The sample has other DNA sequences that encode this CDR3 too. J is TRBJ1-5 and V is TRBV27; 7 bases align to TRBD1. The trim removed 6 bases at V and 0 bases at J, leaving 2 bases unmatched. Per the germline V gene, CDR1 is MNHEY and CDR2 is SMNVEV (reference sequence). This CDR3 has 14 amino acids. CDR3: CASSRTGSNQPQHF. In nucleotides, the CDR3 is TGTGCCAGCAGCCGGACAGGTAGCAATCAGCCCCAGCATTTT.

With respect to this clone: This sample includes further DNA sequences coding for the same CDR3. The rearrangement links TRBV5-4 to TRBJ2-7; 10 bases line up with TRBD1. The CDR3 contains 14 residues. Losses at the gene ends were 3 bases for V and 2 bases for J; bases not matched to a gene: 2. CDR1 is SGHNT and CDR2 is YYREEE in the germline V gene (reference sequence). The DNA for the CDR3 is TGTGCCAGCAGCTCTGGACAGGGGGCCTACGAGCAGTACTTC. Protein sequence: CASSSGQGAYEQYF.

J is TRBJ2-5 and V is TRBV4-1, with 7 bases that match TRBD1. Trimming took 3 bases from V and 4 from J; bases not matched to a gene: 8. CDR3 length: 15 amino acids. From germline, CDR1 is MGHRA and CDR2 YSYEKL. As DNA, the CDR3 is TGCGCCAGCAGCCAGACAGGGTGGGATTTAGAGACCCAGTACTTC. This translates into CASSQTGWDLETQYF.

This rearrangement joins TRBV4-2 to TRBJ1-1; 8 bases are a match to TRBD1. The CDR3 sequence is 17 residues long. Germline V CDR1 and CDR2: LGHNA, YNFKEQ. The J segment lost 4 bases and the V segment lost 1 base, leaving 11 bases of the junction unmatched. The DNA for the CDR3 is TGTGCCAGCAGCCAAGGACACATCCCCGGACAGGGCACTGAAGCTTTCTTT. Amino acids: CASSQGHIPGQGTEAFF.